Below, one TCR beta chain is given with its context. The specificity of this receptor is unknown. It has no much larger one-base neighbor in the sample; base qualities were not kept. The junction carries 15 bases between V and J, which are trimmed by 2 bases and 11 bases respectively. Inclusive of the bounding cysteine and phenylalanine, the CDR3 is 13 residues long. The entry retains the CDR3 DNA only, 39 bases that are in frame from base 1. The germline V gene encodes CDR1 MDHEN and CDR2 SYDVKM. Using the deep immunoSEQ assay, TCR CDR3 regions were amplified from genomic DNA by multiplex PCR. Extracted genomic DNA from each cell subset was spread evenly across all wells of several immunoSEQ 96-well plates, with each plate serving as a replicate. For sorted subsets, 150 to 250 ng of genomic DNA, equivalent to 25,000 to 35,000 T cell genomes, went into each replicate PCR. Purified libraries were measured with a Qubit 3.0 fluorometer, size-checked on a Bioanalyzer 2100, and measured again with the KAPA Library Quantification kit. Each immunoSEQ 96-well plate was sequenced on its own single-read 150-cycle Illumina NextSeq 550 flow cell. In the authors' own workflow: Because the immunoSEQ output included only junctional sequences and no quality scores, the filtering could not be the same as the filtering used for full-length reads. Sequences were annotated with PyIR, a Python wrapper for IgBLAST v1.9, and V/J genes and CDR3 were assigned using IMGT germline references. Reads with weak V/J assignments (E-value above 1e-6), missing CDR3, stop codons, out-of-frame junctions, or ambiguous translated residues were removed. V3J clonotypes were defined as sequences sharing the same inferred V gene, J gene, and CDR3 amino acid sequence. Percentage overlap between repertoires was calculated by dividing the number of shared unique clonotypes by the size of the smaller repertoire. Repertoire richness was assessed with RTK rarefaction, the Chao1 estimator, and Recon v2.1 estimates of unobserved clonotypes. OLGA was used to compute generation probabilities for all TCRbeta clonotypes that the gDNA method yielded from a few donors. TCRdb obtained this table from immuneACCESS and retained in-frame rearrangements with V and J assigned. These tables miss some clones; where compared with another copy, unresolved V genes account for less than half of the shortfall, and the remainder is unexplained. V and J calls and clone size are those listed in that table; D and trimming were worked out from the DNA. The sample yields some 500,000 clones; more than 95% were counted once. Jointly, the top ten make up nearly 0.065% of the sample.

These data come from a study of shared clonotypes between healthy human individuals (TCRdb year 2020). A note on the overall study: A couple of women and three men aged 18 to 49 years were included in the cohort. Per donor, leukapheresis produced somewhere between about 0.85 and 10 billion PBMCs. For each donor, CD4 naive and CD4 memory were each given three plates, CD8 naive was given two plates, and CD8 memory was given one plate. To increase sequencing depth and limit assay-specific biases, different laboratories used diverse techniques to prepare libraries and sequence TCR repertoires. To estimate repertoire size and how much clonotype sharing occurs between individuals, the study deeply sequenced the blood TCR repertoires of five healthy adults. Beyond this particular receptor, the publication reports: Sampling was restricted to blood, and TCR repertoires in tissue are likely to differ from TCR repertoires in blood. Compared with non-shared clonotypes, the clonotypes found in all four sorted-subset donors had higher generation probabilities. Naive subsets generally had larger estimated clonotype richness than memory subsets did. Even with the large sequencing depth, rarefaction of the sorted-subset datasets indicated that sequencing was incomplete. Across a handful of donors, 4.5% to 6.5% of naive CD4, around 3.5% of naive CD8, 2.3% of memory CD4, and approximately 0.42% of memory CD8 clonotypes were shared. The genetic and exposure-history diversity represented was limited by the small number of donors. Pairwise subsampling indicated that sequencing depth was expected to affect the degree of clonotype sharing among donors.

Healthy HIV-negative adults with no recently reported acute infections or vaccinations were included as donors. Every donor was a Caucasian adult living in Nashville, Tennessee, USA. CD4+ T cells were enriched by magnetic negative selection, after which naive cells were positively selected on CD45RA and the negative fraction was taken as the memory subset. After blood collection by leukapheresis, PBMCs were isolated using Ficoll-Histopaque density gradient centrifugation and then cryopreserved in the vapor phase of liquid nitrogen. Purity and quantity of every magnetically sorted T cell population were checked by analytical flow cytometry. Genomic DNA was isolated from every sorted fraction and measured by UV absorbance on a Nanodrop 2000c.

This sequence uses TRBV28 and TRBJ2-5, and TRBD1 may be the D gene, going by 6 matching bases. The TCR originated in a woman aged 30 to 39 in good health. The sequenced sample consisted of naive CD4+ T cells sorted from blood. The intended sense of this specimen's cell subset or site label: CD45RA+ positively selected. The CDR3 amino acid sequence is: CASSLGTFGQQYF. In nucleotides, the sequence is TGTGCCAGCAGTTTAGGTACCTTCGGACAGCAGTACTTC.